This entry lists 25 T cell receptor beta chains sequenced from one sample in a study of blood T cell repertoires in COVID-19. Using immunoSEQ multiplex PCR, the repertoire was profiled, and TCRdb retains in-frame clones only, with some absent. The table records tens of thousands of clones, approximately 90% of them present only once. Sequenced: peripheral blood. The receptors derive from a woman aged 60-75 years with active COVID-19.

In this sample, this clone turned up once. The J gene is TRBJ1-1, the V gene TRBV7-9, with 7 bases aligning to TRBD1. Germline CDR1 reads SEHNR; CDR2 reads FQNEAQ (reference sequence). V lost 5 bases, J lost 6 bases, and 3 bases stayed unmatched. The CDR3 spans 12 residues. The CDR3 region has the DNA TGTGCCAGCAGCCGAGACAGGGCTGAAGCTTTCTTT. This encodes CASSRDRAEAFF.

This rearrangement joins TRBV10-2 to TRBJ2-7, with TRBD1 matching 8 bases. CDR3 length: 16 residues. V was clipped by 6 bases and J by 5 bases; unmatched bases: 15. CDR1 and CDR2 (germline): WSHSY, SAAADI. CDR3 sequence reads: CASSQRGQGPRDEQYF. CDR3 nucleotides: TGCGCCAGCAGCCAAAGAGGACAGGGCCCCCGGGACGAGCAGTACTTC.

CDR3 nucleotides: TGTGCCAGCTCACAAGGGACAGGCTATAGCAATCAGCCCCAGCATTTT. It yields the protein CASSQGTGYSNQPQHF. The rearrangement uses TRBV18 and TRBJ1-5; 8 positions agree with TRBD1. The CDR3 has 16 amino acids. Germline V gene lookup returns CDR1 KGHSH and CDR2 LQKENI. V lost 4 bases and J lost 0; bases outside the gene matches: 5.

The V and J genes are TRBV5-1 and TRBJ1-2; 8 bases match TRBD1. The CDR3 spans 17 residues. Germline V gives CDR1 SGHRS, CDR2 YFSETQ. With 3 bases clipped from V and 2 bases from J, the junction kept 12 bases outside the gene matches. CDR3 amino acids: CASSSSTGAVRNYGYTF. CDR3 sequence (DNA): TGCGCCAGCAGCTCATCGACAGGGGCGGTTAGAAACTATGGCTACACCTTC.

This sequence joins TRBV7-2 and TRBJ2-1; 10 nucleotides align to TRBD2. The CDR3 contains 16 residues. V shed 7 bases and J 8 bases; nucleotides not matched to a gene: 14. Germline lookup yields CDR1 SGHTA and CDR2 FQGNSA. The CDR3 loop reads CASKLKGLAGAHEQFF. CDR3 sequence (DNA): TGTGCCAGCAAACTAAAGGGGCTAGCGGGAGCCCATGAGCAGTTCTTC.

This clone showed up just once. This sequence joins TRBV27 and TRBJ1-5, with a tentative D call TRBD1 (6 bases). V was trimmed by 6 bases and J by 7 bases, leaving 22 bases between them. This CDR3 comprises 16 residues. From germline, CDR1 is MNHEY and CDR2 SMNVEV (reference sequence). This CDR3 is CASRRQADRNQQPQHF. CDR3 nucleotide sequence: TGTGCCAGCAGACGCCAAGCAGACAGGAATCAACAGCCCCAGCATTTT.

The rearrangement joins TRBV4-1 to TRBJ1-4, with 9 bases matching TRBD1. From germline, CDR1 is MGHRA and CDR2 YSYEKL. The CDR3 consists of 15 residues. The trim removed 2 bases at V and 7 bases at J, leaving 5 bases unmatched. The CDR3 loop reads CASSQHGTGTEKLFF. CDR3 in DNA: TGCGCCAGCAGCCAACATGGGACAGGGACTGAAAAACTGTTTTTT.

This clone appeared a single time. The chain's CDR3 is CASSLGAARVETQYF. Written as DNA, the CDR3 is TGCGCCAGCAGCTTAGGCGCGGCCCGGGTAGAGACCCAGTACTTC. This chain joins TRBV5-1 and TRBJ2-5, with unresolved D. CDR1 is SGHRS, CDR2 YFSETQ, per germline. The CDR3 has 15 amino acids. With 2 bases removed from V and 4 bases from J, the gap between germline ends came to 15 bases.

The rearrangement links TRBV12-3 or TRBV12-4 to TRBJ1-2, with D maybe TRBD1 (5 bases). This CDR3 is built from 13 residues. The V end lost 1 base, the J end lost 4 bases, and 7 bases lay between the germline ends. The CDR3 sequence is CASSLVGGYGYTF. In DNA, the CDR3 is TGTGCCAGCAGTTTAGTGGGGGGCTATGGCTACACCTTC.

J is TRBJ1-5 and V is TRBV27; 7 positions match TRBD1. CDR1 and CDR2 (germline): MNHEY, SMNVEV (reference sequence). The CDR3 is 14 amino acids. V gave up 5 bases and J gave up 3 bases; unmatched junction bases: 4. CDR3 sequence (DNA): TGTGCCAGCAGTCCCGGGACAGTCAATCAGCCCCAGCATTTT. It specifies CASSPGTVNQPQHF.

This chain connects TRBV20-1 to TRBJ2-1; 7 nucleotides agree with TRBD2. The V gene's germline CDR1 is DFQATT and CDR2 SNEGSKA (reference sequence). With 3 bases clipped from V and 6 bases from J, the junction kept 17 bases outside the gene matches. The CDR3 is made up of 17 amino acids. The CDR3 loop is CSASKGLFVGVGNEQFF. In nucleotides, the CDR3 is TGCAGTGCTAGTAAGGGACTATTTGTAGGGGTTGGCAATGAGCAGTTCTTC.

In nucleotides, the CDR3 is TGCGCCAGCAAGGAGACAGCCAAAAACATTCAGTACTTC. As protein: CASKETAKNIQYF. The chain recombines TRBV10-1 with TRBJ2-4, with D hard to call. Germline V CDR1 and CDR2: WNHNN, SYGVQD (reference sequence). V lost 7 bases to trimming and J lost 0 bases, with 7 bases between them. The CDR3 has 13 residues.

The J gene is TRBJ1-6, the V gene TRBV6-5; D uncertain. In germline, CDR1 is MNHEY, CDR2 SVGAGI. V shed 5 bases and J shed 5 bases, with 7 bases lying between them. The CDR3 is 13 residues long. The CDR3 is CASSTGDNSPLHF. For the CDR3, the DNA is TGTGCCAGCAGTACGGGAGATAATTCACCCCTCCACTTT.

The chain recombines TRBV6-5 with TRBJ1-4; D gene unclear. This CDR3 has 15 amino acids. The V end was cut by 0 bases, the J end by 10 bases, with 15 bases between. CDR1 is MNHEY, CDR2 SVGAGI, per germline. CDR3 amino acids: CASSYSSGRPVKLFF. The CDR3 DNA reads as TGTGCCAGCAGTTACTCGAGTGGGCGCCCGGTAAAACTGTTTTTT.

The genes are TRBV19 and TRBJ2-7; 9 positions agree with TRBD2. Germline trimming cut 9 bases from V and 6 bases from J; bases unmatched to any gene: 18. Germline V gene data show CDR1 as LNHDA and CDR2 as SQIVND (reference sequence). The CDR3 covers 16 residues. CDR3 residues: CARGLKGGRRGGEQYF. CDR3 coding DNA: TGTGCCAGGGGTCTGAAGGGCGGTCGGCGGGGGGGCGAGCAGTACTTC.

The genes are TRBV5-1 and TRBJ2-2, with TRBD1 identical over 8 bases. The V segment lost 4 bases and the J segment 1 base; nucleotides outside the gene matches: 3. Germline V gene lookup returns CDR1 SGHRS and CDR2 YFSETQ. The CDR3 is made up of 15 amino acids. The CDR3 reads CASSPGTGNTGELFF. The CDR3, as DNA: TGCGCCAGCAGCCCCGGGACAGGGAACACCGGGGAGCTGTTTTTT.

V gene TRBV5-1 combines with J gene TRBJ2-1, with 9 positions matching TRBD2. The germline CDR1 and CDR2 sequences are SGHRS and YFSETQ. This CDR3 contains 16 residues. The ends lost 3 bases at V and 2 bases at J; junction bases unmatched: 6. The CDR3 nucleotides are TGCGCCAGCAGCTCGTTAGCGGGAGCCCCCTACAATGAGCAGTTCTTC. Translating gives CASSSLAGAPYNEQFF.

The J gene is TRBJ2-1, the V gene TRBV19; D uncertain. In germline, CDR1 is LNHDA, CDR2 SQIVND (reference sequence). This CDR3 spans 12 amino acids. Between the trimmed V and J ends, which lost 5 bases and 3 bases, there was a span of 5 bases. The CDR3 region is CASSVLYNEQFF. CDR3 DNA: TGTGCCAGTAGTGTCCTCTACAATGAGCAGTTCTTC.

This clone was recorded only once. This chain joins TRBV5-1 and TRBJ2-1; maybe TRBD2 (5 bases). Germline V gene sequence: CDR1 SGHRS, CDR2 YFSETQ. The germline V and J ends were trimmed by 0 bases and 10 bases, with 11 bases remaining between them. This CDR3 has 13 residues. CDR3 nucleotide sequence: TGCGCCAGCAGCTTGGCCCCGCTAGCCGAGCAGTTCTTC. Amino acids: CASSLAPLAEQFF.

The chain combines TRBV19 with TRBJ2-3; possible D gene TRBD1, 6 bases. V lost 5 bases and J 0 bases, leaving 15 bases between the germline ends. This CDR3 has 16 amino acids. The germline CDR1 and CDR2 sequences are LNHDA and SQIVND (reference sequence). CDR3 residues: CASSFGQTFSTDTQYF. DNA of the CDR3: TGTGCCAGTAGTTTCGGACAGACATTTAGCACAGATACGCAGTATTTT.

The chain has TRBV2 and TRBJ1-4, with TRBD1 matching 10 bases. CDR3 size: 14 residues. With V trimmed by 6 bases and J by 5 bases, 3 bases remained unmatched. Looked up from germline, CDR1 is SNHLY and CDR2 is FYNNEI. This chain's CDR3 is CASSGQGGNEKLFF. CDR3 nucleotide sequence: TGTGCCAGCAGCGGACAGGGGGGAAATGAAAAACTGTTTTTT.

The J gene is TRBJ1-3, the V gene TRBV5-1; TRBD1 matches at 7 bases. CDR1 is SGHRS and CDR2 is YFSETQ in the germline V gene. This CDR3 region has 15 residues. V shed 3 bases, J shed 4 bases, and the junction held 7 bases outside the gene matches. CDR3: CASSSGTEVGNTIYF. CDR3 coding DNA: TGCGCCAGCAGCTCCGGGACAGAAGTAGGAAACACCATATATTTT.

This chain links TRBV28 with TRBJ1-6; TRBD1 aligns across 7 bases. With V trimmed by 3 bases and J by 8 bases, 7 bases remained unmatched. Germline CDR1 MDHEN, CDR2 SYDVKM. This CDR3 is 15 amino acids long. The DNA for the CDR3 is TGTGCCAGCAGTTTTAGCCAGGGGGAGTATTCACCCCTCCACTTT. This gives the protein CASSFSQGEYSPLHF.

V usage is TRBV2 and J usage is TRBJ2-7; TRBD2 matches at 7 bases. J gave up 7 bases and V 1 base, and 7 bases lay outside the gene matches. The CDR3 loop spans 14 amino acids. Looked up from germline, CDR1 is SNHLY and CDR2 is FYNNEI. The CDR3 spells CASSEVARGVEQYF. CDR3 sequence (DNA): TGTGCCAGCAGTGAAGTGGCACGGGGGGTAGAGCAGTACTTC. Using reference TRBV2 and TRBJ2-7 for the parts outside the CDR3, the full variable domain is EPEVTQTPSHQVTQMGQEVILRCVPISNHLYFYWYRQILGQKVEFLVSFYNNEISEKSEIFDDQFSVERPDGSNFTLKIRSTKLEDSAMYFCASSEVARGVEQYFGPGTRLTVT.

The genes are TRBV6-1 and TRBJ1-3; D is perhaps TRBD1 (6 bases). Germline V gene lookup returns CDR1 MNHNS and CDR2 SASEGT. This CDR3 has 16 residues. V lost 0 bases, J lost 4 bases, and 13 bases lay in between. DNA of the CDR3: TGTGCCAGCAGTGAAGCGCTTGGGGGCACGGGAAACACCATATATTTT. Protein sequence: CASSEALGGTGNTIYF.